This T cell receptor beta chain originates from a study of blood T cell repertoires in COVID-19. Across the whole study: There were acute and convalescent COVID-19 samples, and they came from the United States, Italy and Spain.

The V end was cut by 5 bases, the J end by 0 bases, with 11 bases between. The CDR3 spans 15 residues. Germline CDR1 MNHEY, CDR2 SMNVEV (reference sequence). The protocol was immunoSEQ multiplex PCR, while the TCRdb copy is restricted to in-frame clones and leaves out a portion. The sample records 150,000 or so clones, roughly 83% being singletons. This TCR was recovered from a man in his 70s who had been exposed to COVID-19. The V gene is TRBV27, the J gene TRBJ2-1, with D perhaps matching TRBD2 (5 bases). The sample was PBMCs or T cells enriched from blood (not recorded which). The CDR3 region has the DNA TGTGCCAGCAGTCCTACTAGAAGCTCCTACAATGAGCAGTTCTTC. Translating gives CASSPTRSSYNEQFF.